This T cell receptor (beta chain) was recovered during a study of technical replicates of blood from a handful of donors. Trimming removed 6 bases at V and 0 bases at J, with 13 bases between. The CDR3 covers 14 residues. The V gene's germline CDR1 is SGHKS and CDR2 YYEKEE (reference sequence). Some clones are missing from TCRdb's copy, which holds only in-frame ones; the method was immunoSEQ multiplex PCR. This sample yields tens of thousands of clones, of which just over 90% are seen a single time; approximately 0.27% belongs to the top ten. The gene calls are TRBV5-5 and TRBJ2-7; D is ambiguous. The sequenced material came from T cells isolated from PBMCs. The clonotype originates from a human donor in good health. The CDR3: CASNFKLSSYEQYF. CDR3 nucleotide sequence: TGTGCCAGCAACTTTAAGCTGAGCTCCTACGAGCAGTACTTC.